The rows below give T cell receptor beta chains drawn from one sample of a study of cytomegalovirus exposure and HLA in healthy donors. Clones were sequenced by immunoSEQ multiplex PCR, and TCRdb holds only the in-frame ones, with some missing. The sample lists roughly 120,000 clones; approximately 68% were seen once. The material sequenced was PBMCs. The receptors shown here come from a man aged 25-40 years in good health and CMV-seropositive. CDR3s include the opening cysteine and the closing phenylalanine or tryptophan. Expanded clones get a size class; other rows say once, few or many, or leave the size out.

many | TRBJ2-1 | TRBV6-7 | CASSAEPGLAGGRSYNEQFF
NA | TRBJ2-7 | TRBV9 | CASSEGAGGPSEQYF
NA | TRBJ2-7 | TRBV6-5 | CASSTLDNYEQYF
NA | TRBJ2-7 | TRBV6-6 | CASRARLASEQYF
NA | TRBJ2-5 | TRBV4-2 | CASSQRSGKETQYF
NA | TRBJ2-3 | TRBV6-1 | CASSVDRGPTDTQYF
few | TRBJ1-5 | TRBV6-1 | CATCRGAGNQPQHF
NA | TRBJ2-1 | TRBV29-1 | CSVERGGQNEQFF
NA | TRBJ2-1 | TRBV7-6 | CASSLGGGGRGYNEQFF
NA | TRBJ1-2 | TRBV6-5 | CASSSGGYNYGYTF
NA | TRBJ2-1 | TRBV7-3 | CASSSRGPSNEQFF
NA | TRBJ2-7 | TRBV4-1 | CASSVRDRTGLAGHYEQYF
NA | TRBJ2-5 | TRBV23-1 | CASSRFPPGQQETQYF
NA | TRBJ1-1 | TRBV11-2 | CASSRGTGTLSVLNTEAFF
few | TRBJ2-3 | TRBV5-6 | CASSWWTGDTQYF
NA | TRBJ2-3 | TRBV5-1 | CASSLGTIIGDTQYF
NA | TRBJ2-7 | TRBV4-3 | CASSLAMGQGGYEQYF
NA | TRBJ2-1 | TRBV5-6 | CASSPRPSGISGEFF
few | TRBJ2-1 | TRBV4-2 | CASSQMGLADNEQFF
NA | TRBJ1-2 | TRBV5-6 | CASSLAPVVGEGYTF
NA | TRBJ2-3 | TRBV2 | CASRKPGLVGSADTQYF
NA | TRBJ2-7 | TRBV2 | CASSNRVYEQYF
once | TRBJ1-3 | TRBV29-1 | CSVATESGNTIYF
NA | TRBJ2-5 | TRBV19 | CASSISRLETQYF
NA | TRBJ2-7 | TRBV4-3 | CASSQVVRGADEQYF
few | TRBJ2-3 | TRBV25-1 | CASSEYLAGRTDTQYF
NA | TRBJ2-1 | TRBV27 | CASSLSIGSTSGSYNEQFF
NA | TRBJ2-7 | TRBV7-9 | CSSSFGTAYEQYF
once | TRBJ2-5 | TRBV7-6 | CASSHPGGATYQETQYF
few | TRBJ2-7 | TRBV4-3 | CASSTKGQGDEQYF
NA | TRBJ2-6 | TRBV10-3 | CAISGAPGQGLSGANVLTF
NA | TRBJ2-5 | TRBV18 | CASSPPTGLQETQYF
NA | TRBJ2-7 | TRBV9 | CASAPGLAYEQYF
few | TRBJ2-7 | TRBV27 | CASSLSIGSGRGEQYF
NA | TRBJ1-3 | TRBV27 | CASSDRGTGNTIYF
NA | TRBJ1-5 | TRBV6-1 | CASREYRVSGQPQHF
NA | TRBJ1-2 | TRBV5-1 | CASSYEPLYGYTF
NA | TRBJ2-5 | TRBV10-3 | CAISGQDQETQYF
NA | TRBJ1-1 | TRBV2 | CASRVPVNTEAFF
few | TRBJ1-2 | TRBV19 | CASSILRGRTYGYTF
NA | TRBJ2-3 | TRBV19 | CATSQSGRADTQYF